The clone carrying this T cell receptor beta chain was seen a handful of times. The study ran its PCR with 60 Vbeta and 13 Jbeta primers. Generated by immunoSEQ multiplex PCR, the TCRdb table keeps only in-frame clones and is missing some. The sample shows over 85,000 clones, around 80% of them seen only once. This sample was included in a study of cytomegalovirus exposure and HLA in healthy donors. The CDR3 extends over 13 amino acids. CDR1 and CDR2 (germline): MNHNS, SASEGT. Trimming shortened V by 8 bases and J by 6 bases, and 14 bases separated the two germline ends. This chain links TRBV6-1 with TRBJ2-4; D may be TRBD1 (5 bases). The sequence came from a man aged 25-40 years in good health and CMV-seropositive. The material sequenced was PBMCs. CDR3 sequence: CASRDSRPNIQYF. As DNA, the CDR3 is TGTGCCAGCCGAGACAGCCGACCAAACATTCAGTACTTC.